These 5 T cell receptor beta chains came from one sample sequenced in a study of T-cell reconstitution after alpha-beta-depleted transplantation in children. Study-wide findings and caveats: Newly generated T cells supplied most T-cell counts and diversity one year post-transplant.

A TCRbeta library incorporating unique molecular identifiers was prepared. TCRdb re-called the PCR reads with MiXCR, one entry per CDR3 protein. The sample shows hundreds of thousands of distinct CDR3 sequences, around 7.3% of them seen only once. For these TCRs, the target antigens are not known. This specimen consisted of peripheral blood, obtained 360 days after TCRalphabeta/CD19-depleted stem cell transplant. Receptor source: a female patient aged 2-10 years who had a stem cell transplant for Fanconi anemia, so the T cells may come from the graft donor.

V is TRBV28 and J is TRBJ1-5; weak D call: TRBD1 (5 bases). V lost 6 bases and J lost 0, with 21 bases in between. This CDR3 has 18 residues. Germline CDR1 is MDHEN and CDR2 is SYDVKM. Written as DNA, the CDR3 is TGTGCCAGCAGCTCGGGCACAGGTGGGACCTATAGCAATCAGCCCCAGCATTTT. This codes for CASSSGTGGTYSNQPQHF.

The chain employs TRBV6-2 or TRBV6-3 and TRBJ2-2; D perhaps matches TRBD2 (6 bases). Germline V gene sequence: CDR1 MNHEY, CDR2 SVGEGT. Trimming shortened V by 2 bases and J by 2 bases, and 15 bases separated the two germline ends. CDR3 size: 17 residues. The CDR3 DNA is TGTGCCAGCAGTTACCGGGCGGGAAAACCAAACACCGGGGAGCTGTTTTTT. It specifies CASSYRAGKPNTGELFF.

This clonotype showed up just a few times. The chain joins TRBV7-6 to TRBJ2-7; either TRBD1 or TRBD2 may fit D (5 bases each). CDR1 and CDR2 from the germline V gene are SGHVS and FNYEAQ. Trimming took off 1 base at V and 3 bases at J, with 13 bases between the two ends. The CDR3 has 15 amino acids. The CDR3 DNA sequence: TGTGCCAGCAGCTTAGGGCACCGGGACCGCTACGAGCAGTACGTC. Translating it yields CASSLGHRDRYEQYV.

This clonotype was detected many times. The rearrangement joins TRBV20-1 to TRBJ1-2, with D uncertain. Trimming took 1 base from V and 2 from J, leaving 11 bases between them. CDR3 length equals 14 residues. The germline CDR1 and CDR2 sequences are DFQATT and SNEGSKA (reference sequence). Written as DNA, the CDR3 is TGCAGTGCTAGAGTGATGGGCACAAACTATGGCTACACCTTC. Amino acid sequence: CSARVMGTNYGYTF.

Many counts were recorded for this clonotype. The chain joins TRBV3-1 to TRBJ2-1; D unclear. The germline gives CDR1 LGHDT, CDR2 YNNKEL (reference sequence). This CDR3 has 15 amino acids. Trimming removed 3 bases from V and 6 bases from J, with 15 bases in between. CDR3 sequence (DNA): TGTGCCAGCAGCCAGGGCCCGAACAGACTCAATGAGCAGTTCTTC. Its translation: CASSQGPNRLNEQFF.